Each of the 23 T cell receptor beta chains below was sequenced from the same sample in a study of T cells after yellow fever vaccination. TCRdb recomputed calls from the 5' RACE reads with MiXCR, one row per CDR3 protein. The sample lists 400,000 or so distinct CDR3 sequences, 6.2% occurring once. Specimen: PBMCs, collected 5 days after the yellow fever booster vaccination. The source is a man younger than 45 who received the YFV17D yellow fever vaccine.

This clonotype was picked up a small number of times. The V call is TRBV11-2, the J call TRBJ2-1; 7 bases map to TRBD2. CDR3 size: 13 residues. V lost 4 bases, J lost 9 bases, and 6 bases stayed unmatched. CDR1 and CDR2 (germline): SGHAT, FQNNGV. CDR3 loop: CASSSGLVSEQFF. The CDR3 nucleotides read TGTGCCAGCAGCTCCGGACTAGTCAGTGAGCAGTTCTTC.

A remark on this clonotype: Since a much larger clone is just one base distant, this may be a read error. The chain recombines TRBV20-1 with TRBJ2-5, with D tentatively TRBD1 or TRBD2 (5 bases each). This CDR3 spans 13 amino acids. Germline CDR1 DFQATT, CDR2 SNEGSKA (reference sequence). DNA for the CDR3: TGCAGTGCTAGAGATTCGGTGGGGGAGAGCCAGTACTTC. Protein sequence: CSARDSVGESQYF.

This clonotype was counted at least ten times. The chain combines TRBV28 with TRBJ2-5; tentatively, D is TRBD2 (6 bases). The CDR3 spans 14 residues. Per the germline V gene, CDR1 is MDHEN and CDR2 is SYDVKM. Deletions cut 5 bases from V and 4 bases from J, with 14 bases between. CDR3 DNA: TGTGCCAGCAGTCCGACTAGTTGGAGAGAGACCCAGTACTTC. Amino acid sequence: CASSPTSWRETQYF.

This sequence joins TRBV19 and TRBJ2-2; TRBD1 matches 8 bases. V shed 7 bases and J 8 bases; nucleotides not matched to a gene: 12. Germline assignment: CDR1 LNHDA and CDR2 SQIVND (reference sequence). The CDR3 contains 15 residues. This chain's CDR3 is CASIPTQGAGGELFF. In DNA form, the CDR3 reads TGTGCCAGTATTCCAACTCAGGGGGCAGGAGGGGAGCTGTTTTTT. Full variable domain (remainder filled in from reference TRBV19 and TRBJ2-2): DGGITQSPKYLFRKEGQNVTLSCEQNLNHDAMYWYRQDPGQGLRLIYYSQIVNDFQKGDIAEGYSVSREKKESFPLTVTSAQKNPTAFYLCASIPTQGAGGELFFGEGSRLTVL.

The rearrangement uses TRBV29-1 and TRBJ2-2, with D perhaps matching TRBD1 (6 bases). Trimming left V 5 bases short and J 7 bases short, with 14 bases between. Germline lookup yields CDR1 SQVTM and CDR2 ANQGSEA. The CDR3 has 13 amino acids. The CDR3 region is CSVRQVGSGELFF. Written as DNA, the CDR3 is TGCAGCGTTCGACAGGTTGGAAGCGGGGAGCTGTTTTTT.

This clonotype was recorded a few times. The rearrangement uses TRBV6-5 and TRBJ2-1; possible D gene TRBD2, 6 bases. This CDR3 comprises 16 residues. The germline V and J ends were trimmed by 4 bases and 2 bases, with 15 bases remaining between them. The V gene's germline CDR1 is MNHEY and CDR2 SVGAGI. The CDR3 region has the DNA TGTGCCAGCAGTTCCTCCCTATCGGGGGCCTACAATGAGCAGTTCTTC. It codes for CASSSSLSGAYNEQFF.

This clonotype was recorded a few times. The CDR3 spells CSASTGARGDTQYF. In DNA form, the CDR3 reads TGCAGTGCTAGTACAGGGGCTCGCGGAGATACGCAGTATTTT. The rearrangement links TRBV20-1 to TRBJ2-3, with 7 bases that match TRBD1. Losses at the gene ends were 3 bases for V and 5 bases for J; bases not matched to a gene: 8. The CDR3 covers 14 residues. Germline CDR1 reads DFQATT; CDR2 reads SNEGSKA (reference sequence).

This clonotype was seen many times. The CDR3 sequence: CASSPSSSASEQYF. DNA of the CDR3: TGTGCCAGCAGCCCCTCCTCGTCGGCTAGCGAGCAGTACTTC. This chain joins TRBV7-2 and TRBJ2-7; D is unclear. The CDR3 is made up of 14 amino acids. Trimming stripped 5 bases from V and 6 bases from J, with 17 bases between. Germline V lookup: CDR1 SGHTA, CDR2 FQGNSA.

This clonotype was picked up a small number of times. The genes are TRBV7-2 and TRBJ1-5, with D unclear. This CDR3 is 15 amino acids long. Per germline, CDR1 SGHTA and CDR2 FQGNSA. The V end lost 1 base, the J end lost 7 bases, and 14 bases lay between the germline ends. CDR3 DNA: TGTGCCAGCAGCTTAGAACCTGGATCGGGGCAGCCCCAGCATTTT. Encoded protein: CASSLEPGSGQPQHF.

This clonotype was recorded at least ten times. The V gene is TRBV20-1, the J gene TRBJ2-5; TRBD2 matches at 9 bases. Germline values: CDR1 DFQATT, CDR2 SNEGSKA (reference sequence). V shed 5 bases and J 5 bases; nucleotides not matched to a gene: 12. The CDR3 spans 15 residues. This CDR3 reads CSASKLAGRGETQYF. DNA of the CDR3: TGCAGTGCTTCTAAACTAGCGGGCCGCGGGGAGACCCAGTACTTC.

The chain joins TRBV19 to TRBJ2-7; no definite D call. Germline V CDR1 and CDR2: LNHDA, SQIVND (reference sequence). CDR3 size: 15 residues. Trimming took 2 bases from V and 1 from J, leaving 12 bases between them. The CDR3 nucleotides read TGTGCCAGTAGTATAAAGGGTTTTGAGTCCTACGAGCAGTACTTC. This gives the protein CASSIKGFESYEQYF.

This clonotype turned up a few times. The chain has TRBV20-1 and TRBJ2-2; TRBD2 aligns across 11 bases. This CDR3 region has 16 residues. The junction had 7 bases not matched to a gene; V was cut back by 7 bases and J by 0 bases. Per germline, CDR1 DFQATT and CDR2 SNEGSKA (reference sequence). The CDR3 DNA follows: TGCAGTGTACACCTAGCGGGAGGCGCGAACACCGGGGAGCTGTTTTTT. Translation gives CSVHLAGGANTGELFF.

This clonotype was counted many times. The chain carries TRBV5-1 and TRBJ2-1; 11 positions match TRBD2. The CDR3 covers 18 residues. CDR1 is SGHRS, CDR2 YFSETQ, per germline. V lost 2 bases and J lost 8; bases outside the gene matches: 15. The CDR3 bases are TGCGCCAGCAGCTTCGGGACTAGCGGTCGGGGGGGTCTCCATGAGCAGTTCTTC. Residues: CASSFGTSGRGGLHEQFF.

This clonotype occurred many times. This sequence joins TRBV20-1 and TRBJ2-7; the match to TRBD2 covers 13 bases. Germline CDR1 reads DFQATT; CDR2 reads SNEGSKA (reference sequence). The trim removed 6 bases at V and 8 bases at J, leaving 16 bases unmatched. The CDR3 is 16 amino acids. The CDR3 nucleotides are TGCAGTGCCACTGGGACTAGCGGGGCAATCGTTATGAAGCAGTACTTC. It translates to CSATGTSGAIVMKQYF.

In this sample, this clonotype turned up many times. V usage is TRBV7-9 and J usage is TRBJ2-7, with 7 bases lining up with TRBD1. Germline V CDR1 and CDR2: SEHNR, FQNEAQ (reference sequence). The CDR3 has 12 amino acids. Trimming removed 6 bases from V and 5 bases from J; junction bases left unmatched: 4. This CDR3 reads CASSFTGDEQYF. The CDR3, as DNA: TGTGCCAGCAGTTTTACAGGGGACGAGCAGTACTTC.

Details on this clonotype: The junction shows a germline mismatch at one end, possibly a read error. The V and J genes are TRBV7-6 and TRBJ2-5; TRBD2 might be the D (6 bases). Germline CDR1 reads SGHVS; CDR2 reads FNYEAQ. The CDR3 loop spans 13 amino acids. The CDR3 bases are TGTGCCAGCAGGATCCGGGCCGGGAGAGATAGGGACTTC. Translating it yields CASRIRAGRDRDF.

This clonotype has a count of ten or more. The V call is TRBV7-8, the J call TRBJ2-3; 8 bases agree with TRBD2. After removal of 4 bases from V and 2 bases from J, the junction contained 8 bases not matched to a gene. CDR3 length equals 16 residues. Germline CDR1 SGHVS, CDR2 FQNEAQ. The CDR3 DNA reads TGTGCCAGCAGCTCGGGACTAGGGCTAGACACAGATACGCAGTATTTT. Translating gives CASSSGLGLDTDTQYF.

The J gene is TRBJ2-1, the V gene TRBV5-1; 9 bases agree with TRBD2. The CDR3 totals 15 residues. Germline values: CDR1 SGHRS, CDR2 YFSETQ. Trimming cost V 0 bases and J 5 bases; bases outside gene matches: 3. The CDR3 DNA reads as TGCGCCAGCAGCTTGGTAGTAGCGGGAGACAATGAGCAGTTCTTC. Translation: CASSLVVAGDNEQFF.

This clonotype was recorded at least ten times. V usage is TRBV29-1 and J usage is TRBJ2-1, with a tentative D call TRBD2 (7 bases). Germline V lookup: CDR1 SQVTM, CDR2 ANQGSEA. CDR3 length equals 14 residues. The ends were cut back, 3 bases at V and 9 bases at J, with 18 bases in the middle. CDR3 amino acids: CSVDHPRGAGEQFF. The CDR3 DNA follows: TGCAGCGTTGACCACCCCCGGGGGGCGGGTGAGCAGTTCTTC.

The chain employs TRBV19 and TRBJ2-1, with TRBD2 identical over 13 bases. The CDR3 has 15 amino acids. The germline V gene has CDR1 LNHDA and CDR2 SQIVND (reference sequence). After removal of 6 bases from V and 4 bases from J, the junction contained 3 bases not matched to a gene. The CDR3 sequence: CASRTLAGGYNEQFF. The CDR3 DNA is TGTGCCAGTAGAACACTAGCGGGAGGGTACAATGAGCAGTTCTTC.

The V call is TRBV6-4, the J call TRBJ1-5, with D maybe TRBD1 (6 bases). The CDR3 sequence is 15 residues long. V was pared by 4 bases and J by 0 bases, with 10 bases between. Germline loops: CDR1 MRHNA, CDR2 SNTAGT. The CDR3 spells CASSVKGDSNQPQHF. CDR3 bases: TGTGCCAGCAGTGTTAAGGGGGATAGCAATCAGCCCCAGCATTTT.

This clonotype was recorded at least ten times. The rearrangement links TRBV20-1 to TRBJ2-7; TRBD1 agrees at 9 bases. CDR1 is DFQATT and CDR2 is SNEGSKA in the germline V gene (reference sequence). V dropped 4 bases and J dropped 3; count of bases not matched to a gene: 4. This CDR3 is 13 amino acids long. DNA for the CDR3: TGCAGTGCTATCCGGGACAGGGTCTACGAGCAGTACTTC. This codes for CSAIRDRVYEQYF.

The chain carries TRBV12-3 or TRBV12-4 and TRBJ2-7; D not certain. This CDR3 is 14 amino acids long. V was pared by 2 bases and J by 4 bases, with 12 bases between. This CDR3 reads CASSLQGYRYEQYF. CDR3 coding DNA: TGTGCCAGCAGTTTACAAGGTTATCGGTACGAGCAGTACTTC.